What follows is one T cell receptor (beta chain) and its context. CDR3 length equals 12 residues. V lost 6 bases and J lost 7, with 12 bases in between. Germline assignment: CDR1 SEHNR and CDR2 FQNEAQ (reference sequence). Enrolled during active infection, Seattle patients were then followed longitudinally. Original processing notes: Reference gene primer amplification gave nucleated cell count estimates. TCRdb's copy holds only in-frame clones and misses some; the assay was immunoSEQ multiplex PCR. V and J calls and clone size are as listed in that table; D and trimming were resolved from the DNA. The data show more than 95,000 clones, more than 70% seen once. The data derive from a study of blood T cell repertoires in COVID-19. On the study more broadly: Collection of acute and convalescent COVID-19 samples took place in the United States, Italy and Spain. PBMCs, B-cell-depleted T cells, or T cells provided the cDNA or gDNA that made up the material.

Sequencing was performed on peripheral blood. This clonotype was sampled from a woman older than 75 with COVID-19, enrolled during active disease. The rearrangement uses TRBV7-9 and TRBJ1-1; weak D call: TRBD1 (5 bases). Written as DNA, the CDR3 is TGTGCCAGCAGACCAGGGCGTCTTGAAGCTTTCTTT. Translation gives CASRPGRLEAFF.